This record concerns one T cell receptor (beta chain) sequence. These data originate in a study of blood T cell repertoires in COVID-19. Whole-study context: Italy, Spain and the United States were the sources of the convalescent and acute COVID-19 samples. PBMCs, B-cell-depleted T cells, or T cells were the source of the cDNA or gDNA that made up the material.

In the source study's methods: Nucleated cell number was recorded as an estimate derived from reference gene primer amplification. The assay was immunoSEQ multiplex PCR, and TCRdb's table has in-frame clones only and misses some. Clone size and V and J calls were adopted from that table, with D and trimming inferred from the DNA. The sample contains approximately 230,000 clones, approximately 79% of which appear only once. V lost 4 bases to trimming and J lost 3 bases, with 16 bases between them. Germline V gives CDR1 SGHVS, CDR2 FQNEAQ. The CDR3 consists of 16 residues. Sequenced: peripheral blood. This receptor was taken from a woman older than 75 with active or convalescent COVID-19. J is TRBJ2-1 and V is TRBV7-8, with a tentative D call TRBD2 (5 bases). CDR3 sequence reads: CASSSQRQRNYNEQFF. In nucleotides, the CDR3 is TGTGCCAGCAGCTCTCAAAGGCAGCGGAACTACAATGAGCAGTTCTTC.